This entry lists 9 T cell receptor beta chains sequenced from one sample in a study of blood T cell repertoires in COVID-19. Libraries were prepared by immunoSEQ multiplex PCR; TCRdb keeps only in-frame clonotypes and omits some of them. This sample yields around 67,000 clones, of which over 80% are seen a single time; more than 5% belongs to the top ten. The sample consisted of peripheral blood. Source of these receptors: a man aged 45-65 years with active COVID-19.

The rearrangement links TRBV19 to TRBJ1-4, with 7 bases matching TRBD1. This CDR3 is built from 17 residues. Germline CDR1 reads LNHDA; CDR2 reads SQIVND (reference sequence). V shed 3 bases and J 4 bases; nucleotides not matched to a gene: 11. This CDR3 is CASSMARKGAVNEKLFF. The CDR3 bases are TGTGCCAGTAGTATGGCCCGAAAGGGGGCGGTTAATGAAAAACTGTTTTTT.

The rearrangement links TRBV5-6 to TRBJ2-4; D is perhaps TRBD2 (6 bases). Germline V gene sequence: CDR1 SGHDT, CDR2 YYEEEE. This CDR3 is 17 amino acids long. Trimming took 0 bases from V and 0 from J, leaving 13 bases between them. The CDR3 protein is CASSLVRDGGAKNIQYF. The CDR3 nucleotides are TGTGCCAGCAGCTTGGTCAGGGACGGGGGAGCCAAAAACATTCAGTACTTC.

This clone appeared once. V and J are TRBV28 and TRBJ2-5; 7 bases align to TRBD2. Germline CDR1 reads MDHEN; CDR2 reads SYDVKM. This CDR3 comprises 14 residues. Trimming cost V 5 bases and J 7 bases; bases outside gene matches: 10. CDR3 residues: CASSPLGREGTQYF. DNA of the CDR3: TGTGCCAGCAGTCCCCTCGGCAGGGAGGGGACCCAGTACTTC.

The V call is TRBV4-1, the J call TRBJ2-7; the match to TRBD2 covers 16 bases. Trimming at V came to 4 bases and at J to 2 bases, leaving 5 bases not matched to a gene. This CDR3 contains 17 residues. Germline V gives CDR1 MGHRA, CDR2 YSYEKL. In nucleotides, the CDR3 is TGCGCCAGCAGCCCGCCTGGGACTAGCGGGAGGGCCTACGAGCAGTACTTC. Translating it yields CASSPPGTSGRAYEQYF.

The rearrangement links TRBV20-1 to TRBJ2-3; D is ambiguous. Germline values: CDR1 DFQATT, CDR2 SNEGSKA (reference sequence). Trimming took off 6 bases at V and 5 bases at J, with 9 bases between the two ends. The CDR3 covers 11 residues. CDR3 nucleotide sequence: TGCAGTGCACAAGAGCGAGATACGCAGTATTTT. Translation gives CSAQERDTQYF.

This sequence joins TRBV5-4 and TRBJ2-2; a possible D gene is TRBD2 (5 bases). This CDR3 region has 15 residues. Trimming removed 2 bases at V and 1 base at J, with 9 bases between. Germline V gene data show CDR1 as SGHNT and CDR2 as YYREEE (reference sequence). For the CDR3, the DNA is TGTGCCAGCAGCTTTGTTAGCGAGAACACCGGGGAGCTGTTTTTT. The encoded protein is CASSFVSENTGELFF.

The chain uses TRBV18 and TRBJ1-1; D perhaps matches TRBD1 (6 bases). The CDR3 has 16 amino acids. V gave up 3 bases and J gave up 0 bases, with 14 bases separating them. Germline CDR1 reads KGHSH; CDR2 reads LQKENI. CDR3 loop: CASSPFEGHLNTEAFF. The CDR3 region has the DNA TGTGCCAGCTCACCTTTCGAGGGACACCTGAACACTGAAGCTTTCTTT.

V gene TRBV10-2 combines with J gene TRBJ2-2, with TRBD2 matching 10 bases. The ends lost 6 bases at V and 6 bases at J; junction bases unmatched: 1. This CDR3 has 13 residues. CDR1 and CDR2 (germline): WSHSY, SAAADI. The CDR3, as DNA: TGCGCCAGCAGGCTAGCGGGAGCCGGGGAGCTGTTTTTT. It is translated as CASRLAGAGELFF.

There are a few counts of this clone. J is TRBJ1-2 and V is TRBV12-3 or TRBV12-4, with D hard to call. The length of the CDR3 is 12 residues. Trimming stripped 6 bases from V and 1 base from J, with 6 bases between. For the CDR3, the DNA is TGTGCCAGCAGCCCTCTTAACTATGGCTACACCTTC. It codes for CASSPLNYGYTF.